This T cell receptor beta chain was identified in a study of blood T cell repertoires in COVID-19. Study-level information: COVID-19 samples from acute and convalescent phases originated in the United States, Italy and Spain.

The CDR3 sequence is 13 residues long. CDR1 and CDR2 (germline): SGHTA, FQGNSA. Trimming shortened V by 6 bases and J by 7 bases, and 15 bases separated the two germline ends. This table comes from immunoSEQ multiplex PCR, and its TCRdb copy is limited to in-frame clones, with some not included. The sample shows 350,000 to 450,000 clones, 85% of them seen only once. This TCR came from a woman aged 18-29 years with acute or convalescent COVID-19. The sample taken for sequencing was peripheral blood. V gene TRBV7-2 combines with J gene TRBJ1-2; D might be TRBD1 (6 bases). The CDR3 is CASSRRGGSGYTF. CDR3 coding DNA: TGTGCCAGCAGTCGGAGGGGGGGGTCTGGCTACACCTTC. The variable domain in full, with the rest retrieved from reference TRBV7-2 and TRBJ1-2, is GAGVSQSPSNKVTEKGKDVELRCDPISGHTALYWYRQSLGQGLEFLIYFQGNSAPDKSGLPSDRFSAERTGGSVSTLTIQRTQQEDSAVYLCASSRRGGSGYTFGSGTRLTVV.